This T cell receptor (beta chain) was identified in a study of response to subunit inactivated influenza vaccine (dated by TCRdb to the late 2010s). For the wider study: Deep quantitative T cell receptor repertoire profiling was used in the study to track responses to a trivalent subunit inactivated influenza vaccine.

The sample holds many counts of this clonotype. The target of this receptor is not known. Base qualities are not at hand, and no much larger clone is one base apart. Paper-wide results and their limitations: The authors suggested that each seasonal influenza vaccination may recruit only a limited number of new T cells.

Libraries were built with RT-PCR. Sequencing instrument: Illumina HiSeq 2500. TCRdb trimmed public reads at Q25 via fastp, called clones via MiXCR and kept in-frame beta chains. Every CDR3 protein is listed once, alongside the most common genes and DNA of its rows. The sample table records roughly 780,000 distinct CDR3 sequences; about 18% of these occur just once. About a tenth of the sample is held by the ten biggest clonotypes. The CDR3, from cysteine to phenylalanine, totals 14 residues. Only CDR3 DNA is held: 42 bases, read in frame from base 1. V loses 0 bases of germline sequence and J loses 7 bases, and the interval between the two ends is 11 bases. The germline V gene yields SGDLS for CDR1 and YYNGEE for CDR2.

The receptor comes from a man over 45 who received an inactivated influenza vaccine. Donor details come from another sample of the same person, matched by shared clones. The starting material was PBMCs from blood, obtained about 5 days after vaccination. The chain is made from TRBV9 and TRBJ2-4, and perhaps TRBD1 as D gene, on 5 matching bases. The DNA is as follows: TGTGCCAGCAGCGTAGAAGGGGTTAGTAACATTCAGTACTTC. This sequence encodes CASSVEGVSNIQYF.